This T cell receptor (beta chain) was retrieved from a study of CD8+ T cells in alopecia areata. Germline values: CDR1 SEHNR, CDR2 FQNEAQ (reference sequence). The CDR3 has 14 residues. The V end lost 5 bases, the J end lost 2 bases, and 13 bases lay between the germline ends. Treatment: oral pan-JAK inhibitor, 5-10 mg twice daily. Sequencing relied on a cDNA template that was reverse transcribed from extracted RNA. Profiled with immunoSEQ multiplex PCR; TCRdb holds only in-frame clones, not every one. The sample records 250,000 to 300,000 clones, 58% being singletons. This clone was observed a handful of times.

The sample here was CD4+ T cells sorted from blood, taken at week 24, from a patient treated with tofacitinib. The rearrangement uses TRBV7-9 and TRBJ2-7; D may be TRBD1 (6 bases). This TCR was sampled from a human donor with alopecia areata. The CDR3 protein is CASSPGRGPYEQYF. CDR3 DNA sequence: TGTGCCAGCAGCCCCGGCAGGGGACCCTACGAGCAGTACTTC.